These T cell receptor beta chains were read from a single sample in a study of CD8 T cells in ankylosing spondylitis. TCRdb reprocessed the 5' RACE reads via MiXCR and lists one record per CDR3 protein. The sample has about 340,000 distinct CDR3 sequences; under 15% are singletons. What was sequenced was blood, either unsorted or a sorted T cell fraction (not recorded which). The receptors come from a male donor with ankylosing spondylitis or in good health (not recorded which). Both conserved end residues are part of each CDR3. The D gene is left open where the match is weak. A row's size may be missing; if present it is once, few, many or a size class.

v_call	clone_size	d_call	j_call	cdr3_nt	cdr3_aa
TRBV29-1	-	TRBD1	TRBJ2-7	TGCAGCGTTGCAGGGGGCTACGAGCAGTACTTC	CSVAGGYEQYF
TRBV5-1	-	-	TRBJ2-2	TGCGCCAGCAGCTTGACCGGCCAAGGGATTTCCGGGGAGCTGTTTTTT	CASSLTGQGISGELFF
TRBV12-3/TRBV12-4	-	-	TRBJ1-6	TGTGCCAGCAGTGGCCCGGGCAGGGGTTCTTCACCCCTCCACTTT	CASSGPGRGSSPLHF
TRBV5-1	-	TRBD1	TRBJ2-5	TGCGCCAGCAGCTTGATAGGGGGCGCGGAGACCCAGTACTTC	CASSLIGGAETQYF
TRBV10-3	-	TRBD1	TRBJ1-1	TGTGCCATCCAGGGACAGGGAAACACTGAAGCTTTCTTT	CAIQGQGNTEAFF
TRBV6-1	few	-	TRBJ1-3	TGTGCCAGCAGCCACGCTATGGCTTACGGAAACACCATATATTTT	CASSHAMAYGNTIYF
TRBV15	-	-	TRBJ1-4	TGTGCCACCAGCAGAGTAGACTCTGAAAAACTGTTTTTT	CATSRVDSEKLFF
TRBV5-1	-	-	TRBJ2-2	TGCGCCAGCAGCCTAACTTACGGGGAGCTGTTTTTT	CASSLTYGELFF
TRBV5-6	few	TRBD1	TRBJ1-5	TGTGCCAGCAGCCTGGGACAGGGTTATCAGCCCCGGCATTTT	CASSLGQGYQPRHF
TRBV12-3/TRBV12-4	-	-	TRBJ2-7	TGTGCCAGCAGTTTGGACGGGGGCTCGTACGAGCAGTACTTC	CASSLDGGSYEQYF
TRBV4-1	-	-	TRBJ1-6	TGCGCCAGCAGCCAAGGGAACGCCGGGGCGAAGAATTCACCCCTCCACTTT	CASSQGNAGAKNSPLHF
TRBV5-5	-	-	TRBJ1-1	TGTGCCAGCAGCTTGGCCGGCAGGGGAATAAAGAACACTGAAGCTTTCTTT	CASSLAGRGIKNTEAFF
TRBV29-1	-	-	TRBJ2-2	TGCAGCGTCGCGAAGGTGGTTGGATCCGGGGAGCTGTTTTTT	CSVAKVVGSGELFF
TRBV5-1	-	-	TRBJ2-3	TGCGCCAGCAGCTTGGGTCTGGTTTTCACAGATACGCAGTATTTT	CASSLGLVFTDTQYF
TRBV7-9	-	-	TRBJ2-1	TGTGCCAGCAGCTTAGGTAGTCGGAGGGGATCCTACAATGAGCAGTTCTTC	CASSLGSRRGSYNEQFF
TRBV12-3/TRBV12-4	few	-	TRBJ2-3	TGTGCCAGCAGCCCCGGACGTCCCACAGATACGCAGTATTTT	CASSPGRPTDTQYF
TRBV14	few	TRBD2	TRBJ2-7	TGTGCCAGCAGCCCTACGGGGGGATTCTACGAGCAGTACTTC	CASSPTGGFYEQYF
TRBV6-1	-	-	TRBJ1-5	TGTGCCAGCAGAACTTCCTCGGGGAGCAATCAGCCCCAGCATTTT	CASRTSSGSNQPQHF
TRBV29-1	few	-	TRBJ2-3	TGCAGCGTCAACTTAGCGTCAGAGGTGGATTTT	CSVNLASEVDF
TRBV5-1	-	-	TRBJ2-3	TGCGCCAGCAGCTGGGGAGTCAGCACAGATACGCAGTATTTT	CASSWGVSTDTQYF
TRBV30	few	-	TRBJ1-1	TGTGCCTACCGCCCTCGGGGCGCCTTCAACACTGAAGCTTTCTTT	CAYRPRGAFNTEAFF
TRBV4-2	-	TRBD2	TRBJ2-1	TGTGCCAGCAGCAGCATGACTAGCGAGTCCTACAATGAGCAGTTCTTC	CASSSMTSESYNEQFF
TRBV7-9	-	-	TRBJ2-1	TGTGCCAGCAGCCCTGGGAGATACAATGAGCAGTTCTTC	CASSPGRYNEQFF
TRBV5-1	many	TRBD2	TRBJ2-1	TGCGCCAGCAGCTTGGCGGGGGGGGAATGGAATGAGCAGTTCTTC	CASSLAGGEWNEQFF
TRBV12-3/TRBV12-4	-	TRBD2	TRBJ2-7	TGTGCCAGCAGTTTGGGACTAGCGCGCTCCTACGAGCAGTACTTC	CASSLGLARSYEQYF
TRBV9	few	-	TRBJ2-2	TGTGCCAGCAGCGCCGCTCCGGGACCCCTCACCGGGGAGCTGTTTTTT	CASSAAPGPLTGELFF
TRBV10-1	-	-	TRBJ2-3	TGCGCCAGCAGTGAGTCGGCGTTGTCCCTCACAGATACGCAGTATTTT	CASSESALSLTDTQYF
TRBV30	-	TRBD2	TRBJ2-2	TGTGCCTGGAGTTCGACTAGCGGGGGCCTCCAGGGCGGGGAGCTGTTTTTT	CAWSSTSGGLQGGELFF
TRBV14	-	-	TRBJ1-2	TGTGCCAGCAGCCCGCGGGGGATAAGCTACACCTTC	CASSPRGISYTF
TRBV6-1	few	-	TRBJ2-5	TGTGCCAGCAGTGAAAGGACAAATGAAGGCCAGTACTTC	CASSERTNEGQYF
TRBV12-3/TRBV12-4	many	TRBD1	TRBJ1-5	TGTGCCAGCAGTTCCCAGACAGGGGGGAAGGTGGATCAGCCCCAGCATTTT	CASSSQTGGKVDQPQHF
TRBV15	few	-	TRBJ2-4	TGTGCCACCAGCGTAACCGGGACTCAGGGAGTAGTTGACATTCAGTACTTC	CATSVTGTQGVVDIQYF
TRBV29-1	-	-	TRBJ1-2	TGCAGCGCTGGGGTGGGTGACTATGGCTACACCTTC	CSAGVGDYGYTF
TRBV5-1	-	TRBD1	TRBJ2-3	TGCGCCAGCAGTAAAGGGACAGGGAGTAGCACAGATACGCAGTATTTT	CASSKGTGSSTDTQYF
TRBV12-3/TRBV12-4	few	TRBD1	TRBJ2-7	TGTGCCAGCAGCCCAGGGGGAAGGCAGCAGTACTTC	CASSPGGRQQYF
TRBV7-9	few	TRBD1	TRBJ1-5	TGTGCCAGCGCAGGGACAGCAGATCAGCCCCAGCATTTT	CASAGTADQPQHF
TRBV5-1	-	TRBD1	TRBJ2-6	TGCGCCAGCAGCTTGGGTGGGACAGTGATCTCTGGGGCCAACGTCCTGACTTTC	CASSLGGTVISGANVLTF
TRBV6-5	few	-	TRBJ1-1	TGTGCCAGCAGTACCGACACTATCGAAGCTTTCTTT	CASSTDTIEAFF
TRBV20-1	-	-	TRBJ2-3	TGCAGTGCTAGTAGCGGAGGAGGCACAGATACGCAGTATTTT	CSASSGGGTDTQYF
TRBV9	-	TRBD2	TRBJ2-1	TGTGCCAGCAGCGTAGAGACTAGCGTCAATGAGCAGTTCTTC	CASSVETSVNEQFF
TRBV11-2	few	-	TRBJ2-1	TGTGCCAGCAGCCTCCTGTCGGAGAGCTCCTACAATGAGCAGTTCTTC	CASSLLSESSYNEQFF
TRBV5-1	few	TRBD2	TRBJ2-3	TGCGCCAGCGATACGGGACTAGACACAGATACGCAGTATTTT	CASDTGLDTDTQYF
TRBV12-3/TRBV12-4	many	-	TRBJ1-4	TGTGCCAGCAGTTTTAGCCCGTCGGAAAAACTGTTTTTT	CASSFSPSEKLFF
TRBV6-5	-	-	TRBJ1-2	TGTGCCAGCAGTTACGCAGGGGCGTCCTATGGCTACACCTTC	CASSYAGASYGYTF
TRBV18	few	-	TRBJ2-1	TGTGCCAGCTCACCCTGGACCGACAATGAGCAGTTCTTC	CASSPWTDNEQFF
TRBV20-1	few	-	TRBJ1-1	TGCAGTGCTAGCAAGGTTTACACTGAAGCTTTCTTT	CSASKVYTEAFF